The rows below give T cell receptor delta chains drawn from one sample of a study of gamma-delta chains in newborns, infants, children. TCRdb called clones anew from the reads with CATT. The sample holds 4,200 or so delta-chain clones, roughly 40% seen once. The sample taken for sequencing was blood. The receptors were sampled from a child who received the measles vaccine. Each CDR3 is given with its conserved first and last residue. A D gene is named only where the DNA matches it firmly. The listing skips clone size in some rows; elsewhere it reads once, few, many or a size class.

TRDJ1	TRDV1	few	.	CALGDPFHMETPGLPKLIF	TGTGCTCTTGGGGACCCCTTTCATATGGAAACACCTGGGCTCCCCAAACTCATCTTT
TRDJ1	TRDV1	few	.	CALGGSPYLLLFYWSLESTDKLIF	TGTGCTCTTGGGGGCTCCCCTTACCTTCTCCTCTTTTACTGGAGTTTAGAGTCTACCGATAAACTCATCTTT
TRDJ1	TRDV1	few	TRDD3	CALGRATVGGYGGSDKLIF	TGTGCTCTTGGCCGGGCTACGGTTGGGGGATACGGGGGTAGCGATAAACTCATCTTT
TRDJ1	TRDV1	.	TRDD3	CALGELGESYSYWGINKLIF	TGTGCTCTTGGGGAACTAGGGGAATCCTACTCCTACTGGGGGATTAATAAACTCATCTTT
TRDJ3	TRDV1	.	.	CALGELLDRWPRGKPHGLWDTRQMFF	TGTGCTCTTGGGGAACTACTCGACCGTTGGCCCCGAGGGAAACCCCACGGACTCTGGGACACCCGACAGATGTTTTTC
TRDJ1	TRDV1	few	.	CALGEPEPSYSSFPLLETDDKLIF	TGTGCTCTTGGGGAACCCGAGCCTTCTTACTCTTCCTTTCCACTATTGGAGACGGACGATAAACTCATCTTT
TRDJ2	TRDV2	medium-sized	TRDD3	CACDRMGDTRWYYITPLTAQLFF	TGTGCCTGTGATAGAATGGGGGATACGCGTTGGTACTATATTACCCCTTTGACAGCACAACTCTTCTTT
TRDJ3	TRDV2	.	TRDD3	CACDNWGSSWDTRQMFF	TGTGCCTGTGACAACTGGGGGAGCTCCTGGGACACCCGACAGATGTTTTTC
TRDJ1	TRDV1	few	TRDD3	CALGGSTTGDILKIDKLIF	TGTGCTCTTGGGGGGTCTACGACGGGGGATATACTGAAGATCGATAAACTCATCTTT
TRDJ1	TRDV1	.	TRDD3	CALVSASYDPPPLYWGILQYTDKLIF	TGTGCTCTTGTTTCTGCTTCCTACGATCCCCCCCCCCTTTACTGGGGGATACTTCAGTACACCGATAAACTCATCTTT
TRDJ1	TRDV3	.	TRDD3	CAFSRPITQLGDAEADKLIF	TGTGCCTTTAGCCGACCCATCACCCAGCTGGGGGATGCGGAAGCCGATAAACTCATCTTT
TRDJ1	TRDV2	.	TRDD3	CACDPAERGYLTDKLIF	TGTGCCTGTGACCCCGCGGAGAGGGGATATCTCACCGATAAACTCATCTTT
TRDJ1	TRDV3	.	.	CAFTFPTGLLGFYTDKLIF	TGTGCCTTTACATTTCCTACGGGCTTACTGGGATTTTACACCGATAAACTCATCTTT
TRDJ1	TRDV1	medium-sized	.	CALGGPFPYTDKLIF	TGTGCTCTTGGGGGACCTTTCCCGTACACCGATAAACTCATCTTT
TRDJ1	TRDV3	.	.	CAFSSGDKLIF	TGTGCCTTTTCCTCCGGCGATAAACTCATCTTT
TRDJ1	TRDV1	.	TRDD3	CALGELTRPGGSWYTDKLIF	TGTGCTCTTGGGGAACTTACCAGGCCTGGGGGATCTTGGTACACCGATAAACTCATCTTT
TRDJ1	TRDV1	.	.	CALGEPPTSLKGTDKLIF	TGTGCTCTTGGGGAACCTCCTACGAGCCTTAAGGGGACCGATAAACTCATCTTT
TRDJ1	TRDV1	.	TRDD3	CALGELVLQGGIPKLIF	TGTGCTCTTGGAGAACTAGTCTTACAAGGGGGGATACCGAAACTCATCTTT
TRDJ1	TRDV1	.	.	CALGEFPPRVLITGKLIF	TGTGCTCTTGGGGAATTTCCCCCCCGGGTACTGATTACCGGTAAACTCATCTTT
TRDJ1	TRDV1	.	TRDD2	CALGALPSWEIRGHTDKLIF	TGTGCTCTTGGGGCCCTTCCTAGCTGGGAGATAAGGGGCCACACCGATAAACTCATCTTT
TRDJ1	TRDV1	.	.	CALGKSYWASGNKLIF	TGTGCTCTTGGGAAATCATACTGGGCTTCCGGGAATAAACTCATCTTT
TRDJ1	TRDV1	.	TRDD3	CALGERPFSYSWGIGGDTDKLIF	TGTGCTCTTGGGGAACGGCCCTTTTCCTACTCCTGGGGGATTGGCGGGGACACCGATAAACTCATCTTT
TRDJ1	TRDV1	.	TRDD3	CALGTRPFVDTRLSKLIF	TGTGCTCTTGGGACCCGGCCTTTTGTGGATACGCGACTGTCTAAACTCATCTTT
TRDJ1	TRDV1	few	TRDD3	CALGGPLFGCTGGSRDKLIF	TGTGCTCTTGGGGGACCCCTGTTCGGGTGTACTGGGGGATCGAGAGACAAACTCATCTTT
TRDJ3	TRDV2	.	.	CACDGIGVSSWDTRQMFF	TGTGCCTGTGATGGTATTGGGGTCAGCTCCTGGGACACCCGACAGATGTTTTTC
TRDJ1	TRDV1	.	TRDD2	CALGETYSYVTNKLIF	TGTGCTCTTGGGGAAACTTATTCCTACGTGACGAATAAACTCATCTTT
TRDJ1	TRDV1	few	.	CALGELPIAPYEGWWYTDKLIF	TGTGCTCTTGGGGAACTGCCAATTGCCCCCTACGAGGGGTGGTGGTACACCGATAAACTCATCTTT
TRDJ1	TRDV1	.	TRDD3	CALGNWGIREADKLIF	TGTGCTCTTGGGAACTGGGGGATACGGGAAGCCGATAAACTCATCTTT
TRDJ1	TRDV1	.	.	CALGERSYPLLGRVDKLIF	TGTGCTCTTGGGGAACGTTCCTACCCTCTACTGGGTCGGGTCGATAAACTCATCTTT
TRDJ1	TRDV1	few	TRDD3	CALGPTRAFLPSTGGYPTDKLIF	TGTGCTCTTGGCCCTACCCGCGCCTTCTTGCCTTCTACTGGGGGATACCCCACCGATAAACTCATCTTT
TRDJ1	TRDV1	few	.	CALGRNSGAPYWDYKLIF	TGTGCTCTTGGGAGAAATTCCGGTGCCCCGTACTGGGATTATAAACTCATCTTT
TRDJ1	TRAV29/DV5	medium-sized	.	CAATGPSAHGTYTDKLIF	TGTGCAGCGACTGGGCCTTCCGCTCATGGGACTTACACCGATAAACTCATCTTT
TRDJ1	TRDV1	few	TRDD3	CALEYWGIIRALKYTDKLIF	TGTGCTCTTGAGTACTGGGGGATAATTAGGGCCCTGAAGTACACCGATAAACTCATCTTT
TRDJ2	TRDV1	.	TRDD3	CALGELRIRVTLTAQHFF	TGTGCTCTTGGGGAACTACGGATACGCGTAACTTTGACAGCACAACACTTCTTT
TRDJ1	TRDV3	.	.	CAFSLPPYTDKLIF	TGTGCCTTTTCCCTACCCCCGTACACCGATAAACTCATCTTT
TRDJ1	TRDV1	once	TRDD3	CALGDQSPPTTTGDLYTDKLIF	TGTGCTCTTGGGGACCAGTCCCCCCCTACGACAACTGGGGACCTGTACACCGATAAACTCATCTTT
TRDJ1	TRDV1	.	TRDD3	CALGELGLLHWGIREDTDKLIF	TGTGCTCTTGGGGAACTTGGCCTTCTCCACTGGGGGATACGAGAGGACACCGATAAACTCATCTTT
TRDJ2	TRDV1	.	TRDD3	CALGELRIRVTLTAQLFF	TGTGCTCTTGGGGAACTGCGGATACGCGTAACTTTGACAGCACAACTCTTCTTT
TRDJ1	TRAV29/DV5	.	TRDD3	CAASTLVSYWGNYTDKLIF	TGTGCAGCAAGCACCCTGGTATCGTACTGGGGGAACTACACCGATAAACTCATCTTT
TRDJ1	TRDV3	few	.	CAFIPPYWVYTDKLIF	TGTGCCTTTATTCCTCCGTACTGGGTTTACACCGATAAACTCATCTTT
TRDJ1	TRDV2	few	TRDD3	CACDTVYLGDQTYTDKLIF	TGTGCCTGTGACACCGTTTATCTGGGGGACCAAACATACACCGATAAACTCATCTTT
TRDJ1	TRDV3	few	TRDD3	CAPSPLLPVLGVYTDKLIF	TGTGCTCCATCGCCCCTCCTTCCGGTACTGGGGGTCTACACCGATAAACTCATCTTT
TRDJ1	TRDV1	few	TRDD2	CALGELHSYRGYTDKLIF	TGTGCTCTTGGGGAACTTCATTCCTACCGGGGGTACACCGATAAACTCATCTTT
TRDJ3	TRDV2	.	TRDD3	CACDSVLGDTIQKPWDTRQMFF	TGTGCCTGTGACTCCGTACTGGGGGATACGATCCAAAAACCCTGGGACACCCGACAGATGTTTTTC
TRDJ3	TRDV1	few	.	CALGEPSVLSRSWDTRQMFF	TGTGCTCTTGGGGAACCGTCAGTCCTATCCCGCTCCTGGGACACCCGACAGATGTTTTTC
TRDJ1	TRDV1	.	.	CALGEQTLNGPWDTDKRIF	TGTGCTCTTGGGGAACAAACCCTGAATGGGCCGTGGGACACCGATAAACGCATCTTT
TRDJ1	TRDV3	.	TRDD3	CAFGPQLPPKWWGIPDKLIF	TGTGCCTTTGGGCCCCAACTTCCCCCTAAGTGGTGGGGGATACCCGATAAACTCATCTTT
TRDJ1	TRDV1	.	TRDD3	CALGELRFPPLGDTWKLIF	TGTGCTCTTGGGGAACTGCGCTTCCCCCCTCTGGGGGATACTTGGAAACTCATCTTT
TRDJ3	TRDV1	medium-sized	TRDD3	CALGEEYWGSTWDTRQMFF	TGTGCTCTTGGGGAAGAGTACTGGGGGAGTACCTGGGACACCCGACAGATGTTTTTC
TRDJ1	TRDV1	.	.	CALGGLVPTGLIF	TGTGCTCTTGGGGGACTCGTCCCAACAGGACTCATCTTT
TRDJ1	TRAV29/DV5	medium-sized	.	CAASVWSMRSKLIF	TGTGCAGCAAGCGTGTGGAGTATGAGGAGCAAACTCATCTTT
TRDJ1	TRDV1	few	TRDD3	CALGELPKRRLGDTQGGLIF	TGTGCTCTTGGGGAACTACCTAAACGCCGACTGGGGGATACGCAGGGGGGACTCATCTTT